This TCR beta chain was sequenced in a study of beta chain features in type 1 diabetes. Germline CDR1 is MNHNY and CDR2 is SVGAGI (reference sequence). Trimming shortened V by 0 bases and J by 2 bases, and 11 bases separated the two germline ends. CDR3 size: 16 residues. TCRB transcripts that were expressed got sequenced, as all of the isolated RNA had been reverse transcribed. Some clones are missing from TCRdb's copy, which holds only in-frame ones; the method was immunoSEQ multiplex PCR. The data show a few hundred thousand clones, 8.5% to 10% seen once. Of note for this clone: Its antigen remains unidentified.

Study-wide results and caveats: Individuals with type 1 diabetes displayed fewer insertions and more deletions at VDJ junctions. Significant though moderate, a shortening of TCRB CDR3s appeared in all four CD4+ subsets of Type 1 diabetes patients. cDNA sequencing could over-represent cells with high TCR expression.

Sequenced input: central memory CD4+ T cells from blood. The clonotype was recovered from a man aged 25 to 40 with type 1 diabetes. The J gene is TRBJ2-1, the V gene TRBV6-6; D may be TRBD1 or TRBD2 (5 bases each). The CDR3 region has the DNA TGTGCCAGCAGTTACTCGTTCAGGGACCCCTACAATGAGCAGTTCTTC. Amino acids: CASSYSFRDPYNEQFF.